This T cell receptor (beta chain) was documented in a study of T cells after yellow fever vaccination. Study in general: Those fractions that held only low numbers of cells were prepared using the SMART-Seq v4 Ultra Low Input RNA kit.

For this clonotype: Antigen: not known.

From the 5' RACE reads, TCRdb called clonotypes with MiXCR, one entry per CDR3 protein. This sample has roughly 500,000 distinct CDR3 sequences; about 19% occur once, and the top ten carry roughly an eighth. The study's findings and limits: Though weaker, the secondary response peaked faster, on day 5 versus 15. Detected again after the booster were most primary-vaccination clones, at nearly 97% CD4 and about 90% CD8. Contamination by abundant bulk-population clonotypes could be present in FACS-sorted repertoires.

This clonotype was sampled from a man between 25 and 39 years old who received the YFV17D yellow fever vaccine. The sample was PBMCs, taken 15 days after the yellow fever booster vaccination.

In DNA, the CDR3 is TGTGCCAGCAGTGTGGAAGCGGGAGGAAAGTTCTTC. Protein: CASSVEAGGKFF. The V call is TRBV28, the J call TRBJ2-1; 9 positions agree with TRBD2. The CDR3 covers 12 residues. The V gene's germline CDR1 is MDHEN and CDR2 SYDVKM. V shed 5 bases and J 14 bases; nucleotides not matched to a gene: 7.